This entry lists 13 T cell receptor beta chains sequenced from one sample in a study of blood T cell repertoires in COVID-19. Data came from immunoSEQ multiplex PCR; TCRdb stores just in-frame clones and leaves some out. The sample consists of about 240,000 clones, 86% of them appearing once. Material for sequencing was peripheral blood. These receptors were collected from a man at least 80 years old with acute or convalescent COVID-19.

The chain uses TRBV29-1 and TRBJ2-7, with D perhaps matching TRBD2 (7 bases). Trimming left V 7 bases short and J 7 bases short, with 20 bases between. The CDR3 extends over 13 amino acids. Germline CDR1 and CDR2: SQVTM and ANQGSEA. The CDR3 sequence: CSALDGGQLEQYF. As DNA, the CDR3 is TGCAGCGCCCTCGACGGGGGGCAGTTAGAGCAGTACTTC.

The chain combines TRBV28 with TRBJ1-1; 7 bases match TRBD1. CDR1 MDHEN and CDR2 SYDVKM come from the germline V gene. V dropped 6 bases and J dropped 3; count of bases not matched to a gene: 7. The CDR3 consists of 14 residues. CDR3 DNA sequence: TGTGCCAGCAGCTTCAGACAGGGTCACACTGAAGCTTTCTTT. It translates to CASSFRQGHTEAFF.

The rearrangement uses TRBV4-3 and TRBJ1-4; the D gene is possibly TRBD1 (6 bases). CDR3 length: 15 residues. Germline CDR1 LGHNA, CDR2 YSLEER. The V and J ends lost 4 bases and 6 bases respectively, with 15 bases between them. CDR3 DNA: TGCGCCAGCAGCCCCCGAACAGGGTATGATGAAAAACTGTTTTTT. Residues: CASSPRTGYDEKLFF.

The table lists this clone with a count of one. CDR3 nucleotide sequence: TGTGCCAGTTATACCGGGGGGTCGGGGAACCAGTACTTC. This encodes CASYTGGSGNQYF. The rearrangement links TRBV2 to TRBJ2-5; TRBD2 aligns across 7 bases. The J segment lost 10 bases and the V segment lost 9 bases, leaving 14 bases of the junction unmatched. CDR1 SNHLY and CDR2 FYNNEI come from the germline V gene. CDR3 length: 13 amino acids.

This chain uses TRBV3-1 (or the pseudogene TRBV3-2) with TRBJ1-1; D is undetermined. CDR3 length equals 15 residues. V gave up 3 bases and J gave up 4 bases, with 15 bases separating them. The germline gives CDR1 LGHDT, CDR2 YNNKEL (reference sequence). CDR3 in DNA: TGTGCCAGCAGCCAGTCTCTAGCCATGCGCACTGAAGCTTTCTTT. This encodes CASSQSLAMRTEAFF.

V usage is TRBV10-3 and J usage is TRBJ2-3, with D unresolved. The length of the CDR3 is 15 residues. Trimming removed 3 bases from V and 6 bases from J, with 16 bases in between. Per the germline V gene, CDR1 is ENHRY and CDR2 is SYGVKD. The CDR3 DNA sequence: TGTGCCATCAGTGACCCAAGAACGAGTGTGGATACGCAGTATTTT. Translating it yields CAISDPRTSVDTQYF.

V and J are TRBV6-5 and TRBJ2-5; 7 bases agree with TRBD2. With 1 base clipped from V and 2 bases from J, the junction kept 7 bases outside the gene matches. The CDR3 covers 16 residues. The germline V gene has CDR1 MNHEY and CDR2 SVGAGI. CDR3 sequence: CASSYFGASGQETQYF. The CDR3 nucleotides are TGTGCCAGCAGTTACTTCGGGGCTAGCGGACAAGAGACCCAGTACTTC.

The V and J genes are TRBV28 and TRBJ2-1; D is undetermined. V lost 5 bases, J lost 7 bases, and 12 bases lay in between. Germline CDR1 reads MDHEN; CDR2 reads SYDVKM. This CDR3 has 13 residues. CDR3 residues: CASSPTNLNEQFF. The DNA for the CDR3 is TGTGCCAGCAGTCCGACAAACTTGAATGAGCAGTTCTTC. Drawing the rest from reference TRBV28 and TRBJ2-1, the complete variable domain is DVKVTQSSRYLVKRTGEKVFLECVQDMDHENMFWYRQDPGLGLRLIYFSYDVKMKEKGDIPEGYSVSREKKERFSLILESASTNQTSMYLCASSPTNLNEQFFGPGTRLTVL.

This rearrangement joins TRBV11-3 to TRBJ2-1, with 7 bases identical to TRBD2. CDR1 is SGHNT and CDR2 is YENEEA in the germline V gene. The CDR3 runs to 17 residues. Germline trimming cut 1 base from V and 2 bases from J; bases unmatched to any gene: 8. The CDR3 here is CASSLGSGIDPYNEQFF. The CDR3 DNA reads as TGTGCCAGCAGCTTAGGGAGCGGGATTGACCCCTACAATGAGCAGTTCTTC. The full variable domain, completed using reference TRBV11-3 and TRBJ2-1, is EAGVVQSPRYKIIEKKQPVAFWCNPISGHNTLYWYLQNLGQGPELLIRYENEEAVDDSQLPKDRFSAERLKGVDSTLKIQPAELGDSAVYLCASSLGSGIDPYNEQFFGPGTRLTVL.

This chain links TRBV28 with TRBJ1-5, with no clear D. There are 13 residues in the CDR3. Germline V gene sequence: CDR1 MDHEN, CDR2 SYDVKM. V lost 3 bases to trimming and J lost 7 bases, with 10 bases between them. In DNA form, the CDR3 reads TGTGCCAGCAGTTTGGGAGGGATGCAGCCCCAGCATTTT. Translation gives CASSLGGMQPQHF.

The CDR3 DNA is TGTGCCAGCAGCCCCTCTAGCGGGGTGAGGGAGACCCAGTACTTC. As protein: CASSPSSGVRETQYF. The rearrangement links TRBV7-2 to TRBJ2-5; 9 bases align to TRBD2. The CDR3 covers 15 residues. Germline lookup yields CDR1 SGHTA and CDR2 FQGNSA. The J segment lost 5 bases and the V segment lost 5 bases, leaving 9 bases of the junction unmatched. The full variable domain, in which reference TRBV7-2 and TRBJ2-5 provide the parts outside the CDR3, is GAGVSQSPSNKVTEKGKDVELRCDPISGHTALYWYRQSLGQGLEFLIYFQGNSAPDKSGLPSDRFSAERTGGSVSTLTIQRTQQEDSAVYLCASSPSSGVRETQYFGPGTRLLVL.

This rearrangement joins TRBV28 to TRBJ1-4, with TRBD1 matching over 8 bases. The germline CDR1 and CDR2 sequences are MDHEN and SYDVKM. CDR3 length: 16 residues. Germline trimming cut 3 bases from V and 3 bases from J; bases unmatched to any gene: 6. Written as DNA, the CDR3 is TGTGCCAGCAGTTTGCAGGGGGCCGGACCTAATGAAAAACTGTTTTTT. Its protein product is CASSLQGAGPNEKLFF.

This clone occurred a few times. This chain links TRBV5-1 with TRBJ1-5; maybe TRBD1 (6 bases). The length of the CDR3 is 15 residues. The germline V gene has CDR1 SGHRS and CDR2 YFSETQ. V lost 0 bases to trimming and J lost 4 bases, with 11 bases between them. CDR3 region: CASSLDEGVNQPQHF. The CDR3 DNA reads as TGCGCCAGCAGCTTGGACGAGGGGGTAAATCAGCCCCAGCATTTT.